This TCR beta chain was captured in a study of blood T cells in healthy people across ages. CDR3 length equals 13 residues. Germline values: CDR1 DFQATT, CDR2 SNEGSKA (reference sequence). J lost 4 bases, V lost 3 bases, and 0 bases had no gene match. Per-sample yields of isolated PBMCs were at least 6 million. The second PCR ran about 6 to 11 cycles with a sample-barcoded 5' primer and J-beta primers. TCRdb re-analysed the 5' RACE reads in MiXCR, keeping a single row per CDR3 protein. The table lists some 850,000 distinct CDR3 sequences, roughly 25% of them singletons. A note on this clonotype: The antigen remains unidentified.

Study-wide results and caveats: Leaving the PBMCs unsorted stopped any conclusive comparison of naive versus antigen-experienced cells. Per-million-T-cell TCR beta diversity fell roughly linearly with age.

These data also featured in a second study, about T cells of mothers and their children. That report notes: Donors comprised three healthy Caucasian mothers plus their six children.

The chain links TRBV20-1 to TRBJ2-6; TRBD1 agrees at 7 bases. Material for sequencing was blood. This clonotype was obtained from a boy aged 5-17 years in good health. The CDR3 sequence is CSARGQGANVLTF. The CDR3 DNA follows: TGCAGTGCTAGGGGACAGGGGGCCAACGTCCTGACTTTC.